This T cell receptor (beta chain) was profiled in a study of T-cell memory formation after mild COVID-19. The study's findings and limits: Of the contracting clones, CD4+ ones lay mainly in CM and EM, and CD8+ ones in EMRA. SARS-CoV-2 specificity was not confirmed for second-wave clones peaking on day 37. Later expanders leaned CD4+, whereas clones that contracted between day 15 and 85 were balanced CD4/CD8.

Points on this clonotype: Its specificity is not known.

CDR1 SGHTA and CDR2 FQGNSA come from the germline V gene. CDR3 length equals 15 residues. Trimming removed 3 bases from V and 7 bases from J; junction bases left unmatched: 9. Employing constant-segment primers, 5'RACE generated TCR alpha and TCR beta cDNA libraries bearing sample barcodes and UMIs. TCRdb re-called the 5' RACE reads through MiXCR, storing one row per CDR3 protein. The sample holds 430,000 or so distinct CDR3 sequences, approximately 25% seen once. Specimen: PBMCs or a T cell subset sorted from them (not recorded which). The J gene is TRBJ2-1, the V gene TRBV7-2; TRBD2 agrees at 7 bases. This clonotype was sampled from an adult woman who had mild COVID-19 (a few samples of this study predate the infection). Cell type and time point are not known. In DNA, the CDR3 is TGTGCCAGCAGCTTGGGGAGGGCCTTTGGGAATGAGCAGTTCTTC. It is translated as CASSLGRAFGNEQFF. The complete variable domain, with remaining parts taken from reference TRBV7-2 and TRBJ2-1, reads GAGVSQSPSNKVTEKGKDVELRCDPISGHTALYWYRQSLGQGLEFLIYFQGNSAPDKSGLPSDRFSAERTGGSVSTLTIQRTQQEDSAVYLCASSLGRAFGNEQFFGPGTRLTVL.